The 27 T cell receptor beta chains below come from one sample, sequenced in a study of blood T cell repertoires in COVID-19. Sequencing used immunoSEQ multiplex PCR; TCRdb keeps in-frame clones, though not all of them. The top ten clones hold approximately 2% of a sample with tens of thousands of clones, under 85% of them seen once. Sequencing input: peripheral blood. The source is a woman in her 70s with acute or convalescent COVID-19.

Here the CDR3 reads CASSVESTGTIYGYTF. In nucleotides, the CDR3 is TGTGCCAGCAGCGTAGAGTCTACAGGGACTATCTATGGCTACACCTTC. The V call is TRBV9, the J call TRBJ1-2; perhaps TRBD1 as D (6 bases). Germline V gene lookup returns CDR1 SGDLS and CDR2 YYNGEE. The V end lost 0 bases, the J end lost 4 bases, and 16 bases lay between the germline ends. CDR3 length equals 16 residues.

The J gene is TRBJ1-5, the V gene TRBV27; D perhaps matches TRBD1 (5 bases). Germline CDR1 MNHEY, CDR2 SMNVEV (reference sequence). Trimming took off 3 bases at V and 7 bases at J, with 13 bases between the two ends. CDR3 length: 14 amino acids. CDR3 sequence (DNA): TGTGCCAGCAGTTTGTCGCAGGGCCGCCAGCCCCAGCATTTT. Protein product: CASSLSQGRQPQHF.

This chain uses TRBV27 with TRBJ1-1; D unresolved. This CDR3 comprises 13 residues. Germline assignment: CDR1 MNHEY and CDR2 SMNVEV (reference sequence). The ends were cut back, 2 bases at V and 4 bases at J, with 8 bases in the middle. This CDR3 reads CASSLIGVTEAFF. For the CDR3, the DNA is TGTGCCAGCAGTTTAATAGGAGTCACTGAAGCTTTCTTT.

The chain carries TRBV19 and TRBJ1-6; TRBD1 might be the D (6 bases). Trimming took 9 bases from V and 6 from J, leaving 12 bases between them. Germline V gene lookup returns CDR1 LNHDA and CDR2 SQIVND (reference sequence). CDR3 size: 13 residues. CDR3 nucleotide sequence: TGTGCCAGCCACGGACAGCTTAATTCACCCCTCCACTTT. Amino acid sequence: CASHGQLNSPLHF.

The gene calls are TRBV5-1 and TRBJ2-5, with 9 nucleotides matching TRBD1. Germline lookup yields CDR1 SGHRS and CDR2 YFSETQ. The CDR3 is 16 residues long. The V gene end was trimmed by 4 bases and the J gene end by 5 bases; junction bases not matched to a gene: 12. The CDR3 region has the DNA TGCGCCAGCAGCCCTCCGGGACAGGGTCTTCGGGAGACCCAGTACTTC. Its translation: CASSPPGQGLRETQYF.

This chain uses TRBV7-6 with TRBJ2-3; D is undetermined. The CDR3 covers 15 residues. The V gene lost 1 base and the J gene lost 1 base, with 9 bases spanning the gap. CDR1 and CDR2 from the germline V gene are SGHVS and FNYEAQ. CDR3: CASSLGNLGTDTQYF. CDR3 DNA: TGTGCCAGCAGCTTAGGAAACTTGGGCACAGATACGCAGTATTTT. Full variable domain (rest looked up from reference TRBV7-6 and TRBJ2-3): GAGVSQSPRYKVTKRGQDVALRCDPISGHVSLYWYRQALGQGPEFLTYFNYEAQQDKSGLPNDRFSAERPEGSISTLTIQRTEQRDSAMYRCASSLGNLGTDTQYFGPGTRLTVL.

The rearrangement links TRBV7-9 to TRBJ2-2; 8 positions agree with TRBD1. Germline lookup yields CDR1 SEHNR and CDR2 FQNEAQ (reference sequence). V shed 5 bases and J 1 base; nucleotides not matched to a gene: 3. The CDR3 contains 15 residues. The CDR3 is CASSTGTGNTGELFF. The CDR3 DNA reads TGTGCCAGCAGCACCGGGACAGGGAACACCGGGGAGCTGTTTTTT.

This clone was seen once. V gene TRBV11-3 combines with J gene TRBJ2-1; tentative D call: TRBD2 (7 bases). This CDR3 spans 15 amino acids. CDR1 is SGHNT and CDR2 is YENEEA in the germline V gene. Trimming pared 1 base from V and 6 bases from J, leaving 13 bases between. CDR3 sequence: CASSLGRAGANEQFF. The CDR3, as DNA: TGTGCCAGCAGCTTAGGTCGGGCGGGGGCCAATGAGCAGTTCTTC. Variable domain in full (rest from reference TRBV11-3 and TRBJ2-1): EAGVVQSPRYKIIEKKQPVAFWCNPISGHNTLYWYLQNLGQGPELLIRYENEEAVDDSQLPKDRFSAERLKGVDSTLKIQPAELGDSAVYLCASSLGRAGANEQFFGPGTRLTVL.

The chain uses TRBV6-5 and TRBJ1-6, with D unresolved. The CDR3 has 15 amino acids. Germline V gene lookup returns CDR1 MNHEY and CDR2 SVGAGI. With 3 bases removed from V and 4 bases from J, the gap between germline ends came to 10 bases. CDR3 bases: TGTGCCAGCAGTTATGGACGGGGATATAATTCACCCCTCCACTTT. It is translated as CASSYGRGYNSPLHF.

The rearrangement uses TRBV7-8 and TRBJ2-4, with 9 bases lining up with TRBD1. Losses at the gene ends were 4 bases for V and 9 bases for J; bases not matched to a gene: 7. This CDR3 spans 14 amino acids. Looked up from germline, CDR1 is SGHVS and CDR2 is FQNEAQ. Written as DNA, the CDR3 is TGTGCCAGCAGCTCCTGGACAGGGGCGGGCATTCAGTACTTC. Translation: CASSSWTGAGIQYF.

The chain couples TRBV12-3 or TRBV12-4 to TRBJ1-2; D not resolved. V was trimmed by 8 bases and J by 2 bases, leaving 12 bases between them. The CDR3 sequence is 13 residues long. The CDR3 here is CASGRTANYGYTF. The DNA of the CDR3 is TGTGCCAGCGGAAGAACAGCAAACTATGGCTACACCTTC.

The chain is built from TRBV6-4 and TRBJ1-5; tentatively, D is TRBD1 (5 bases). V lost 4 bases and J 4 bases, leaving 8 bases between the germline ends. Germline CDR1 is MRHNA and CDR2 is SNTAGT. CDR3 length: 13 residues. CDR3 bases: TGTGCCAGCAGTGCGACAGCAAATCAGCCCCAGCATTTT. As protein: CASSATANQPQHF.

The chain carries TRBV11-2 and TRBJ2-1; 8 positions match TRBD1. J was trimmed by 7 bases and V by 4 bases; bases with no gene match: 9. Germline-derived CDR1 and CDR2 are SGHAT and FQNNGV. The CDR3 totals 15 residues. The CDR3 reads CASSSLRTGKNEQFF. The CDR3, as DNA: TGTGCCAGCAGCTCACTCAGGACAGGGAAGAATGAGCAGTTCTTC.

This chain joins TRBV6-6 and TRBJ1-2; 8 nucleotides line up with TRBD1. The V gene's germline CDR1 is MNHNY and CDR2 SVGAGI (reference sequence). V lost 5 bases, J lost 2 bases, and 7 bases stayed unmatched. This CDR3 region has 15 residues. The CDR3 sequence: CASSTGTGENYGYTF. The CDR3 DNA sequence: TGTGCCAGCAGTACTGGGACAGGAGAAAACTATGGCTACACCTTC.

The chain recombines TRBV9 with TRBJ1-3; maybe TRBD1 (6 bases). The CDR3 spans 15 residues. Trimming pared 3 bases from V and 4 bases from J, leaving 14 bases between. Germline V gene sequence: CDR1 SGDLS, CDR2 YYNGEE. The chain's CDR3 is CASSAVGASGNTIYF. The CDR3 DNA is TGTGCCAGCAGCGCCGTGGGGGCATCGGGAAACACCATATATTTT.

This clone is a singleton in its sample. This chain uses TRBV11-3 with TRBJ2-7; D might be TRBD2 (6 bases). There are 17 residues in the CDR3. Germline CDR1 and CDR2: SGHNT and YENEEA. Deletions cut 1 base from V and 5 bases from J, with 21 bases between. The DNA for the CDR3 is TGTGCCAGCAGCTTAGGGGTGGCGGGGTACCTTTTCGACGAGCAGTACTTC. This sequence encodes CASSLGVAGYLFDEQYF.

V gene TRBV5-1 combines with J gene TRBJ2-2, with a possible D match to TRBD2 (6 bases). CDR1 is SGHRS and CDR2 is YFSETQ in the germline V gene. The V end lost 2 bases, the J end lost 1 base, and 9 bases lay between the germline ends. CDR3 length: 15 residues. In DNA form, the CDR3 reads TGCGCCAGCAGCTTATGGGGGGAGAACACCGGGGAGCTGTTTTTT. Its translation is CASSLWGENTGELFF.

J is TRBJ2-5 and V is TRBV10-3; 8 positions match TRBD2. The CDR3 has 16 residues. Germline values: CDR1 ENHRY, CDR2 SYGVKD. Trimming cost V 3 bases and J 3 bases; bases outside gene matches: 9. Here the CDR3 DNA reads TGTGCCATCAGTGACCCAGTAGCGGGGAAAAAAGAGACCCAGTACTTC. It specifies CAISDPVAGKKETQYF.

This chain connects TRBV19 to TRBJ1-2, with D possibly matching TRBD1 (5 bases). The CDR3 is 11 residues long. CDR1 and CDR2 from the germline V gene are LNHDA and SQIVND (reference sequence). V dropped 8 bases and J dropped 5 bases, with 9 bases sitting between them. The CDR3 is CASRTPYGYTF. CDR3 sequence (DNA): TGTGCCAGTCGGACACCTTATGGCTACACCTTC. The complete variable domain, with remaining parts taken from reference TRBV19 and TRBJ1-2, reads DGGITQSPKYLFRKEGQNVTLSCEQNLNHDAMYWYRQDPGQGLRLIYYSQIVNDFQKGDIAEGYSVSREKKESFPLTVTSAQKNPTAFYLCASRTPYGYTFGSGTRLTVV.

The J gene is TRBJ2-6, the V gene TRBV12-3 or TRBV12-4; D remains unclear. This CDR3 has 12 amino acids. V was shortened by 5 bases and J by 5 bases, with 4 bases between the two germline ends. This CDR3 reads CASSTRANVLTF. The CDR3 DNA sequence: TGTGCCAGCAGTACTAGGGCCAACGTCCTGACTTTC.

This chain uses TRBV6-1 with TRBJ1-2; D remains ambiguous. CDR1 and CDR2 from the germline V gene are MNHNS and SASEGT. This CDR3 region has 11 residues. V was trimmed by 6 bases and J by 4 bases, leaving 6 bases between them. The CDR3: CASSLGYGYTF. DNA of the CDR3: TGTGCCAGCAGCCTAGGCTATGGCTACACCTTC.

The chain uses TRBV7-9 and TRBJ1-2, with TRBD1 identical over 9 bases. Germline CDR1 reads SEHNR; CDR2 reads FQNEAQ (reference sequence). V lost 1 base to trimming and J lost 7 bases; unmatched junction nucleotides: 7. The CDR3 totals 15 residues. In DNA form, the CDR3 reads TGTGCCAGCAGCTTAGATTTGGGACAGGGACGTGGCTACACCTTC. Residues: CASSLDLGQGRGYTF.

The V call is TRBV15, the J call TRBJ2-3; 10 positions match TRBD2. From germline, CDR1 is LNHNV and CDR2 YYDKDF (reference sequence). With V trimmed by 5 bases and J by 0 bases, 2 bases remained unmatched. There are 15 residues in the CDR3. CDR3 DNA: TGTGCCACCAGCCCGACTAGCGGGAGCACAGATACGCAGTATTTT. Encoded protein: CATSPTSGSTDTQYF.

This chain uses TRBV24-1 with TRBJ2-7; D unclear. V was clipped by 4 bases and J by 3 bases, with 12 bases between them. In germline, CDR1 is KGHDR, CDR2 SFDVKD. The CDR3 has 14 residues. CDR3 in DNA: TGTGCCACCAGTGACTCTAAGCAAGTCTACGAGCAGTACTTC. It specifies CATSDSKQVYEQYF.

This clone was counted a single time. This chain joins TRBV6-5 and TRBJ1-1; D unresolved. The CDR3 runs 13 residues. Germline V gives CDR1 MNHEY, CDR2 SVGAGI. Trimming removed 4 bases from V and 7 bases from J, with 13 bases in between. CDR3 sequence: CASSSTRQDEAFF. In DNA form, the CDR3 reads TGTGCCAGCAGTTCCACCCGACAAGATGAAGCTTTCTTT.

The chain employs TRBV5-1 and TRBJ2-1, with D maybe TRBD1 (6 bases). Trimming removed 2 bases at V and 9 bases at J, with 15 bases between. This CDR3 has 14 amino acids. Germline CDR1 SGHRS, CDR2 YFSETQ. The CDR3 here is CASSFRAGDGEQFF. In DNA form, the CDR3 reads TGCGCCAGCAGCTTTCGGGCAGGGGATGGTGAGCAGTTCTTC.

This chain connects TRBV10-3 to TRBJ1-1; possible D gene TRBD1, 5 bases. Trimming cost V 7 bases and J 2 bases, with 23 bases left between them. CDR3 length: 17 residues. Germline CDR1 reads ENHRY; CDR2 reads SYGVKD. CDR3 nucleotide sequence: TGTGCCATCACTCATTCCGCGACAGTGGGGAAAAACACTGAAGCTTTCTTT. Residues: CAITHSATVGKNTEAFF.